This T cell receptor (beta chain) was sequenced during a study of blood T cell repertoires in COVID-19. Study-wide background: COVID-19 samples, acute and convalescent, were from the United States, Italy and Spain.

Source study methods: Cell counts per sample came from amplifying reference gene primers. TCRdb's copy holds only in-frame clones and misses some; the assay was immunoSEQ multiplex PCR. That table furnishes V, J and clone size, whereas the DNA furnished D and trimming. The sample holds 70,000 to 90,000 clones, about nine tenths seen once. The CDR3 is 12 amino acids. Looked up from germline, CDR1 is MNHEY and CDR2 is SVGAGI. Trimming pared 5 bases from V and 4 bases from J, leaving 7 bases between. This TCR was recovered from a human donor in a cohort sampled during active COVID-19. The sample comprised peripheral blood. The rearrangement uses TRBV6-5 and TRBJ2-3; D is ambiguous. The CDR3 DNA reads TGTGCCAGCAGTACAGTCCCAGATACGCAGTATTTT. Translation: CASSTVPDTQYF.